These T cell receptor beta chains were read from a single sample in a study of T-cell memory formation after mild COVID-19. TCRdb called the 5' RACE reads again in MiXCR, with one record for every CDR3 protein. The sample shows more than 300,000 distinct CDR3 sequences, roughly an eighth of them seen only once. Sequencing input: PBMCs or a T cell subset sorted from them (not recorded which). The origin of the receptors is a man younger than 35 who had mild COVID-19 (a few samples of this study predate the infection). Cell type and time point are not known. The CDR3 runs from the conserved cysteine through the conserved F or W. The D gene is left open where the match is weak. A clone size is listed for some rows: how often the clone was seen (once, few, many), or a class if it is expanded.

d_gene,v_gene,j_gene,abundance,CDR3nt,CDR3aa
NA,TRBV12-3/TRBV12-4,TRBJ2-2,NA,TGTGCCAGCAGTGCCATGTTGGGGACCGGGGAGCTGTTTTTT,CASSAMLGTGELFF
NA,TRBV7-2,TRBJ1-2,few,TGTGCCAGCAGCTTAGGAGTGGGGGGCCGGGAGAACACCTTC,CASSLGVGGRENTF
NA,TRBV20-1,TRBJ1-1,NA,TGCAGTGCCACCAAGGGGGGCGACACTGAAGCTTTCTTT,CSATKGGDTEAFF
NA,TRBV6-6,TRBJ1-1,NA,TGTGCCAGCAGTTACTCGAGAGGGGGGGCTTTCTTT,CASSYSRGGAFF
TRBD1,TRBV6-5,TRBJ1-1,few,TGTGCCAGCAGTTTCCGGACAGGGCACGCTGAAGCTTTCTTT,CASSFRTGHAEAFF
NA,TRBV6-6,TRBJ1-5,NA,TGTGCCAGCAGTTACTCGGTGGGGCTGAGCAATCAGCCCCAGCATTTT,CASSYSVGLSNQPQHF
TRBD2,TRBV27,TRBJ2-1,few,TGTGCCAGCAGTTTAGTGGGACTAGTCGGCAATGAGCAGTTCTTC,CASSLVGLVGNEQFF
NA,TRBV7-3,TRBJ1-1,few,TGTGCCAGCAGCTTCAAGCTGAACACTGAAGCTTTCTTT,CASSFKLNTEAFF
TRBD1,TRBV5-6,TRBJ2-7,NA,TGTGCCAGCAGTTCCGGGACAGCCTACTACGAGCAGTACTTC,CASSSGTAYYEQYF
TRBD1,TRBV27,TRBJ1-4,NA,TGTGCCAGCAGTGCCCTTCCCGGGACAGTAAATGAAAAACTGTTTTTT,CASSALPGTVNEKLFF
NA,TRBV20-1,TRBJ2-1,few,TGCAGTGCTAGAGAGGGGCTTGAGCAGTTCTTC,CSAREGLEQFF
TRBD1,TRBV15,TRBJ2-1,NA,TGTGCCACCAGCCGCCCAGGGGGCCCTTCCTACAATGAGCAGTTCTTC,CATSRPGGPSYNEQFF
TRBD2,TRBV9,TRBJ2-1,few,TGTGCCAGCAGCCCTCCCCTGGGGGCTAGCGGGGGGTATAATGAGCAGTTCTTC,CASSPPLGASGGYNEQFF
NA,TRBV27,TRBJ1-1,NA,TGTGCCAGCAGTTTCCTCCGGGGGACTGAAGCTTTCTTT,CASSFLRGTEAFF
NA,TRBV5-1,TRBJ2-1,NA,TGCGCCAGCAGCTTGTTTTACAATGAGCAGTTCTTC,CASSLFYNEQFF
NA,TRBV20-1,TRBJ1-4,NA,TGCAGTGCTAGAGATGGGGGAATCACTAATGAAAAACTGTTTTTT,CSARDGGITNEKLFF
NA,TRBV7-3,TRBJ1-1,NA,TGTGCCAGCAGCTCGGGGTCCTCGAGGGGCACTGAAGCTTTCTTT,CASSSGSSRGTEAFF
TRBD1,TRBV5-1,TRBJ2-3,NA,TGCGCCAGCAGCTTGCAGGGGGCAAAAGATACGCAGTATTTT,CASSLQGAKDTQYF
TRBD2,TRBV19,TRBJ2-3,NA,TGTGCCAGCTCGAGCGGGGGGTTAGATACGCAGTATTTT,CASSSGGLDTQYF
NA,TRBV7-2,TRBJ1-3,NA,TGTGCCAGCAGTCAGGGGCTTTCTGGAAACACCATATATTTT,CASSQGLSGNTIYF